The clone carrying this TCR beta chain was picked up a small number of times. Its matching antigen is unknown. TCR beta CDR3 regions were amplified from RNA transcripts. Using the HTBI primer set, a first-round RT-PCR was run on the TCR CDR3. From the multiplex PCR reads, TCRdb called clonotypes with MiXCR, one entry per CDR3 protein. The table has about 690,000 distinct CDR3 sequences, 15% to 20% seen once; the top ten hold around a sixth. The data belong to a study of T cells in Graves' hyperthyroidism and ophthalmopathy. This CDR3 comprises 14 residues. The V gene lost 1 base and the J gene lost 7 bases, with 14 bases spanning the gap. Germline V gene data show CDR1 as LGHDT and CDR2 as YNNKEL (reference sequence). Study-wide points: The model made its ophthalmopathy prediction, and onset followed a median around six months later.

For Graves' hyperthyroidism to be stable, ophthalmopathy could not progress within 18 months. Among the patients, aged 18 to 65, hyperthyroidism was newly diagnosed and had lasted under 2 months. Each diagnosis was grounded in clinical symptoms, serum thyroxine and TRAb, thyroid ultrasound, and orbital computed tomography. Input material: blood. The receptor's source is a man aged 50-60 years with Graves' hyperthyroidism. The chain recombines TRBV3-1 with TRBJ2-7; TRBD1 is a possible D gene (6 bases). The CDR3 here is CASSQGYRVEEQYF. Written as DNA, the CDR3 is TGTGCCAGCAGCCAAGGATACAGGGTGGAAGAGCAGTACTTC.